The 16 T cell receptor beta chains reported below all come from one sample, sequenced in a study of T cells in Graves' hyperthyroidism and ophthalmopathy. Amplification targeted TCR beta CDR3 regions from RNA transcripts. TCR CDR3 regions were first amplified by RT-PCR with HTBI primers. Each CDR3 protein gets one entry after TCRdb re-called the multiplex PCR reads with MiXCR. The sample lists under 600,000 distinct CDR3 sequences, approximately 16% occurring once. Sequencing used blood. The receptors derive from a middle-aged woman with Graves' ophthalmopathy.

In its sample, this clonotype was seen a few times. This rearrangement joins TRBV6-1 to TRBJ1-1; 8 positions match TRBD1. The CDR3 length is 15 residues. The V and J ends lost 4 bases and 1 base, in that order; junction bases with no gene match: 5. CDR1 is MNHNS, CDR2 SASEGT, per germline. The CDR3 spells CASSAGTGGNTEAFF. CDR3 sequence (DNA): TGTGCCAGCAGTGCCGGGACAGGTGGGAACACTGAAGCTTTCTTT.

This clonotype has ten or more counts. The gene calls are TRBV6-1 and TRBJ2-3; D is unresolved. CDR3 length: 15 residues. Trimming pared 2 bases from V and 1 base from J, leaving 10 bases between. Germline V gene sequence: CDR1 MNHNS, CDR2 SASEGT. The CDR3 DNA reads TGTGCCAGCAGTGAAACCCCTTTCCGCACAGATACGCAGTATTTT. Encoded protein: CASSETPFRTDTQYF.

This clonotype was counted ten times or more. CDR3 region: CASSLGLGGRADNEQFF. As DNA, the CDR3 is TGCGCCAGCAGCTTAGGGCTCGGCGGGAGGGCCGACAATGAGCAGTTCTTC. The rearrangement uses TRBV5-1 and TRBJ2-1, with 9 bases aligning to TRBD2. The germline gives CDR1 SGHRS, CDR2 YFSETQ. There are 17 residues in the CDR3. V lost 2 bases to trimming and J lost 5 bases; unmatched junction nucleotides: 11.

This clonotype appeared many times. This chain joins TRBV5-1 and TRBJ2-2; 7 nucleotides align to TRBD1. Per the germline V gene, CDR1 is SGHRS and CDR2 is YFSETQ. Germline trimming cut 4 bases from V and 7 bases from J; bases unmatched to any gene: 10. CDR3 size: 15 residues. The chain's CDR3 is CASSPGQLSIGELFF. Written as DNA, the CDR3 is TGCGCCAGCAGCCCGGGACAGCTCTCCATCGGGGAGCTGTTTTTT.

The chain recombines TRBV5-1 with TRBJ1-2; D unresolved. The CDR3 sequence is 14 residues long. Trimming stripped 0 bases from V and 4 bases from J, with 10 bases between. Per germline, CDR1 SGHRS and CDR2 YFSETQ. CDR3 region: CASSLGSSFYGYTF. In nucleotides, the CDR3 is TGCGCCAGCAGCTTGGGTTCGTCCTTCTATGGCTACACCTTC.

The rearrangement joins TRBV10-1 to TRBJ1-5; no clear D gene. Per the germline V gene, CDR1 is WNHNN and CDR2 is SYGVQD (reference sequence). The CDR3 is 16 residues long. V lost 2 bases and J 4 bases, leaving 15 bases between the germline ends. In nucleotides, the CDR3 is TGCGCCAGCAGTGAGATCGAGAGGAGGCCTAATCAGCCCCAGCATTTT. Translating gives CASSEIERRPNQPQHF.

In its sample, this clonotype was seen many times. This chain connects TRBV5-1 to TRBJ2-1; 15 bases align to TRBD2. The CDR3 is made up of 17 amino acids. V lost 1 base to trimming and J lost 10 bases; unmatched junction nucleotides: 9. Germline-derived CDR1 and CDR2 are SGHRS and YFSETQ. The CDR3 DNA is TGCGCCAGCAGCTTGAGCCCCGGGACTAGCGGGAGGCGGGAGCAGTTCTTC. The encoded protein is CASSLSPGTSGRREQFF.

Many counts were recorded for this clonotype. This chain joins TRBV2 and TRBJ2-7, with TRBD1 as a possible D gene (5 bases). The CDR3 spans 15 residues. Per the germline V gene, CDR1 is SNHLY and CDR2 is FYNNEI. V was trimmed by 4 bases and J by 3 bases, leaving 16 bases between them. The CDR3: CASSVPREIGYEQYF. Here the CDR3 DNA reads TGTGCCAGCAGTGTGCCCAGGGAAATAGGCTACGAGCAGTACTTC.

This clonotype was counted only a few times. The rearrangement joins TRBV20-1 to TRBJ1-6; 7 nucleotides line up with TRBD1. The junction had 6 bases not matched to a gene; V was cut back by 5 bases and J by 5 bases. Per germline, CDR1 DFQATT and CDR2 SNEGSKA (reference sequence). The CDR3 is 14 residues long. The CDR3 nucleotides read TGCAGTGCTCGCTCGGGACAGAATAATTCACCCCTCCACTTT. Its translation: CSARSGQNNSPLHF.

The chain links TRBV5-1 to TRBJ2-3, with D possibly being TRBD1 (7 bases). Germline V CDR1 and CDR2: SGHRS, YFSETQ. V lost 4 bases and J lost 4, with 19 bases in between. The CDR3 length is 16 residues. CDR3 residues: CASSRGPAGSSDTQYF. The CDR3 nucleotides read TGCGCCAGCAGCAGGGGGCCAGCGGGTTCATCAGATACGCAGTATTTT.

This clonotype was counted many times. The chain links TRBV2 to TRBJ1-2, with D unresolved. The V and J ends lost 6 bases and 6 bases respectively, with 8 bases between them. Germline V lookup: CDR1 SNHLY, CDR2 FYNNEI. This CDR3 region has 11 residues. CDR3 loop: CASSPWDGYTF. The DNA for the CDR3 is TGTGCCAGCAGCCCTTGGGATGGCTACACCTTC.

The rearrangement links TRBV15 to TRBJ1-1; unclear D gene. V dropped 0 bases and J dropped 0 bases, with 8 bases sitting between them. CDR3 size: 15 residues. CDR1 and CDR2 from the germline V gene are LNHNV and YYDKDF (reference sequence). CDR3 in amino acids: CATSRDTYLNTEAFF. The CDR3 coding sequence is TGTGCCACCAGCAGAGATACCTATCTGAACACTGAAGCTTTCTTT.

This clonotype was detected a few times. The chain uses TRBV6-1 and TRBJ2-1; the match to TRBD1 covers 7 bases. V dropped 10 bases and J dropped 1; count of bases not matched to a gene: 7. Germline V CDR1 and CDR2: MNHNS, SASEGT. This CDR3 comprises 14 residues. CDR3 nucleotides: TGTGCCACCAACGAGGACAGGTCCTACAATGAGCAGTTCTTC. This sequence encodes CATNEDRSYNEQFF.

This clonotype showed up many times. The CDR3 nucleotides read TGTGCCAGCAGTTTCGGACTAGCGGGAGCAGATACGCAGTATTTT. Protein sequence: CASSFGLAGADTQYF. V is TRBV6-2 or TRBV6-3 and J is TRBJ2-3; 13 bases are a match to TRBD2. Germline loops: CDR1 MNHEY, CDR2 SVGEGT. The CDR3 length is 15 residues. Unmatched junction bases numbered 2, after V lost 4 bases and J lost 4 bases.

The genes are TRBV2 and TRBJ2-7; tentatively, D is TRBD2 (6 bases). There are 15 residues in the CDR3. Deletions cut 1 base from V and 0 bases from J, with 10 bases between. The germline V gene has CDR1 SNHLY and CDR2 FYNNEI. CDR3 sequence reads: CASSEGLEVSYEQYF. CDR3 nucleotide sequence: TGTGCCAGCAGTGAAGGACTAGAGGTCTCCTACGAGCAGTACTTC.

This clonotype occurred many times. The CDR3 loop is CASSPRTGRSDTQYF. Here the CDR3 DNA reads TGTGCCAGCTCACCACGAACCGGGCGGTCAGATACGCAGTATTTT. The chain links TRBV18 to TRBJ2-3; D unresolved. Trimming left V 1 base short and J 4 bases short, with 12 bases between. The CDR3 sequence is 15 residues long. Looked up from germline, CDR1 is KGHSH and CDR2 is LQKENI. Full variable domain (remainder filled in from reference TRBV18 and TRBJ2-3): NAGVMQNPRHLVRRRGQEARLRCSPMKGHSHVYWYRQLPEEGLKFMVYLQKENIIDESGMPKERFSAEFPKEGPSILRIQQVVRGDSAAYFCASSPRTGRSDTQYFGPGTRLTVL.